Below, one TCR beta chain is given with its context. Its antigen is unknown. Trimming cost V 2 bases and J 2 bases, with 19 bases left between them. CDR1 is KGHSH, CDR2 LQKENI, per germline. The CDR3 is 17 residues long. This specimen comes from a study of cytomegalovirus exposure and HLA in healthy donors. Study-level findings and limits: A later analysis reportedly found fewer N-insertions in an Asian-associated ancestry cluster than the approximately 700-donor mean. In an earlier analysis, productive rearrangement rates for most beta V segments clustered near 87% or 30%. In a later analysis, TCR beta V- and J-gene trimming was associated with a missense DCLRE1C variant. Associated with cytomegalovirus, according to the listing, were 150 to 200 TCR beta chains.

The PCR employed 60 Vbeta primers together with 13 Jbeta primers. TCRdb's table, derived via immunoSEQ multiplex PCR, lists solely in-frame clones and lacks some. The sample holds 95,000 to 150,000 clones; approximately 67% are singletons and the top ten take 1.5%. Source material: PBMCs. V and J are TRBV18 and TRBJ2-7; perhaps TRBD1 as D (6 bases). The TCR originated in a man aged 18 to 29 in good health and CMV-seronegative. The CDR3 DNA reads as TGTGCCAGCTCACCAGGATCGACGACAGGTTATGCCTACGAGCAGTACTTC. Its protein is CASSPGSTTGYAYEQYF.